This entry concerns a single TCR beta chain. Antigen specificity is unknown. The individuals who served as donors were healthy Caucasians living in Russia, aged about 6 to 100. Alongside a J-beta primer mix, a sample-barcoded 5' primer served in a second PCR lasting roughly 6 to 12 cycles. TCRdb analysed the 5' RACE reads with MiXCR anew, one entry per CDR3 protein. The repertoire consists of 850,000 to 1,000,000 distinct CDR3 sequences, with under 50% occurring once and the leading ten covering under 15%. The data were taken from a study of blood T cells in healthy people across ages. The study's findings and limits: For the donors, CMV status was unknown and possibly confounded expanded clonotype changes. Older age coincided with a roughly linear decline in TCR beta diversity per million T cells. Unsorted PBMCs blocked a conclusive comparison of naive and antigen-experienced cells.

This CDR3 contains 14 residues. Looked up from germline, CDR1 is MNHNS and CDR2 is SASEGT. Trimming left V 3 bases short and J 8 bases short, with 16 bases between. The sample comprised blood. This TCR was sampled from a man younger than 40 in good health. This chain links TRBV6-1 with TRBJ1-2, with D unresolved. The CDR3 loop is CASSDNLRAWGYTF. In nucleotides, the CDR3 is TGTGCCAGCAGTGATAATTTGCGGGCGTGGGGCTACACCTTC.